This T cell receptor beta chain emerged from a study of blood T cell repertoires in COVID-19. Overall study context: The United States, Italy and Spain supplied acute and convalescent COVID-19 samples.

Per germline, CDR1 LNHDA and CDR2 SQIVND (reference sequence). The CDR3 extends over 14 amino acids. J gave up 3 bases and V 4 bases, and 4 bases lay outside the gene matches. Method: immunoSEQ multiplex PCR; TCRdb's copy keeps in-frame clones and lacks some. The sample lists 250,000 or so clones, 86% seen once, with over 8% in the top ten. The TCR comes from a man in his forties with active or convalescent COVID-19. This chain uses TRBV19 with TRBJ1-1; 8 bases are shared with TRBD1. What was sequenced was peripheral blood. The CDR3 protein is CASSTGGQDTEAFF. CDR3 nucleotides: TGTGCCAGTAGTACCGGGGGACAGGACACTGAAGCTTTCTTT.